At least ten counts were recorded for the clone carrying this T cell receptor beta chain. Germline CDR1 reads SGDLS; CDR2 reads YYNGEE. The CDR3 runs 15 residues. Trimming took off 0 bases at V and 5 bases at J, with 12 bases between the two ends. TCRdb re-derived calls from the 5' RACE reads in MiXCR, one entry per CDR3 protein. The table includes around 40,000 distinct CDR3 sequences, about 2.5% detected once. The entry originates in a study of CD8 T cells in ankylosing spondylitis. The chain recombines TRBV9 with TRBJ2-1, with D unclear. The sequenced sample was blood, either unsorted or a sorted T cell fraction (not recorded which). This clonotype was obtained from a male donor with ankylosing spondylitis or in good health (not recorded which). The DNA of the CDR3 is TGTGCCAGCAGCGTAGTGTCCTTTGCGGACAATGAGCAGTTCTTC. This encodes CASSVVSFADNEQFF.